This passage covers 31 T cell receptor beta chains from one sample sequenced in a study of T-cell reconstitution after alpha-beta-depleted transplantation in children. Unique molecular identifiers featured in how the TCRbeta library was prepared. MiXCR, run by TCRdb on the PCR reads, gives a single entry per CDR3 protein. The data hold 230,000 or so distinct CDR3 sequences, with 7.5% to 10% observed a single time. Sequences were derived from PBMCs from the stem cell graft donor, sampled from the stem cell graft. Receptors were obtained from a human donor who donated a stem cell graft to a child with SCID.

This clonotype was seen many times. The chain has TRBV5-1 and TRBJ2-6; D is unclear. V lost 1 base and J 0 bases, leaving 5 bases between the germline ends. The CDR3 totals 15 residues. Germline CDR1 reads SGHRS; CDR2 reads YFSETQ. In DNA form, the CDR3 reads TGCGCCAGCAGCTTGCCCAGCTCTGGGGCCAACGTCCTGACTTTC. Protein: CASSLPSSGANVLTF.

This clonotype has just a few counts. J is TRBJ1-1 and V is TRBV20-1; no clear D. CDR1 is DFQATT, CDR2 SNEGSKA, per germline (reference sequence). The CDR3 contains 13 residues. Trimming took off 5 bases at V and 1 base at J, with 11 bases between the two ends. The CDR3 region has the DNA TGCAGTGCTGACCGGACGGGGAACACTGAAGCTTTCTTT. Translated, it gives CSADRTGNTEAFF.

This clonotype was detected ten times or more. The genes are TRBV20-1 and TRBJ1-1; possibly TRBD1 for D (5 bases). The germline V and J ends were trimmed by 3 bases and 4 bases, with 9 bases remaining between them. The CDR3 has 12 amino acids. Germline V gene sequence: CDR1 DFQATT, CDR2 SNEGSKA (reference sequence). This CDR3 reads CSASSGFTEAFF. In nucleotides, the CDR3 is TGCAGTGCTAGTTCAGGGTTCACTGAAGCTTTCTTT.

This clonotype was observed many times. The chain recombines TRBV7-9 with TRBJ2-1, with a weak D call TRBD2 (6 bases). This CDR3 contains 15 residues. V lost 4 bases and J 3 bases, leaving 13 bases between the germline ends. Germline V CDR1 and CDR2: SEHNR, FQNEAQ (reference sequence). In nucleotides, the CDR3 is TGTGCCAGCAGCTCTGTAGCCGGGGGCTACAATGAGCAGTTCTTC. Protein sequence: CASSSVAGGYNEQFF.

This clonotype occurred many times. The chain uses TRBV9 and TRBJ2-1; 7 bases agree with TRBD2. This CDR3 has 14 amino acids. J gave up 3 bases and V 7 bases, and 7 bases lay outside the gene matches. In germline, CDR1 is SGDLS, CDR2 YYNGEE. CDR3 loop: CASRGGGNYNEQFF. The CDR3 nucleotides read TGTGCCAGCCGTGGGGGGGGAAACTACAATGAGCAGTTCTTC.

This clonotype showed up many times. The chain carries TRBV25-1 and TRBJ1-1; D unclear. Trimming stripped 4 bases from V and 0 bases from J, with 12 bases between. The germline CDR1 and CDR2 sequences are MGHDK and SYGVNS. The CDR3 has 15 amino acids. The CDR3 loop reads CASSASIGLNTEAFF. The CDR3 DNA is TGTGCCAGCAGTGCTTCTATCGGCTTGAACACTGAAGCTTTCTTT.

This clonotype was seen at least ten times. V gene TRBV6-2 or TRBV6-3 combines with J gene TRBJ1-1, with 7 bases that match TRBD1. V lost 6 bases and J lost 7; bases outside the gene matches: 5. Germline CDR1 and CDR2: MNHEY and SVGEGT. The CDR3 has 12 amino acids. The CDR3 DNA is TGTGCCAGCAGGCCCTCAGGGGGTGAAGCTTTCTTT. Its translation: CASRPSGGEAFF.

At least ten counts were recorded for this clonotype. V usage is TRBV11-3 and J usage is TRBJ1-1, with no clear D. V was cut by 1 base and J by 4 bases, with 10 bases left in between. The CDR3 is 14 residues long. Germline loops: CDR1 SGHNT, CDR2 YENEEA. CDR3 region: CASSLGASSTEAFF. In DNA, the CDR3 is TGTGCCAGCAGCTTAGGAGCCTCGAGCACTGAAGCTTTCTTT. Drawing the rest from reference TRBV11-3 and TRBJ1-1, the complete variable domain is EAGVVQSPRYKIIEKKQPVAFWCNPISGHNTLYWYLQNLGQGPELLIRYENEEAVDDSQLPKDRFSAERLKGVDSTLKIQPAELGDSAVYLCASSLGASSTEAFFGQGTRLTVV.

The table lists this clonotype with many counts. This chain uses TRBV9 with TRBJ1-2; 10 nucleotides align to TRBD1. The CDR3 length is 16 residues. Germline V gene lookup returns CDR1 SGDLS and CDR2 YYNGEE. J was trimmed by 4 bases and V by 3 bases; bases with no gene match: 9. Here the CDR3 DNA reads TGTGCCAGCAGCGGTGGGGAGGGGACAGGGGCCTATGGCTACACCTTC. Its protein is CASSGGEGTGAYGYTF.

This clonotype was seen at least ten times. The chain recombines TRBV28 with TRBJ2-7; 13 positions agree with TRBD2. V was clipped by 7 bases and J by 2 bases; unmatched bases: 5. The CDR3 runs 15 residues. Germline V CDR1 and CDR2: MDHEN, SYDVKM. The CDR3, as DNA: TGTGCCAGCAACCGACTAGCGGGGGGACCCTACGAGCAGTACTTC. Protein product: CASNRLAGGPYEQYF.

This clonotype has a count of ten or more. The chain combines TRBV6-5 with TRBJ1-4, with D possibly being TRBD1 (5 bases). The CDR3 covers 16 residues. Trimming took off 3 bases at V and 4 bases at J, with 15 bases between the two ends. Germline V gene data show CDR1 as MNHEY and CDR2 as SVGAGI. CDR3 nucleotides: TGTGCCAGCAGTTATTACGCAGGGAGAATTAATGAAAAACTGTTTTTT. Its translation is CASSYYAGRINEKLFF.

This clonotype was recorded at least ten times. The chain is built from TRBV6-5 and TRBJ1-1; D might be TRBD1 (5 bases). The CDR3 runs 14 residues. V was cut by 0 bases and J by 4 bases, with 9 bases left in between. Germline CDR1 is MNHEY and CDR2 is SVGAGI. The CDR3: CASSYSIGGTEAFF. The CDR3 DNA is TGTGCCAGCAGTTACTCGATTGGGGGCACTGAAGCTTTCTTT.

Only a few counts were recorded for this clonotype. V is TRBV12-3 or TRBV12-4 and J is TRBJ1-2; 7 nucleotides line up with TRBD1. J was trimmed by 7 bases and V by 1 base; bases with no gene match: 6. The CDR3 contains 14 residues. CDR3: CASSLGSGGGGYTF. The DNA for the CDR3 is TGTGCCAGCAGTTTAGGGTCAGGGGGTGGTGGCTACACCTTC.

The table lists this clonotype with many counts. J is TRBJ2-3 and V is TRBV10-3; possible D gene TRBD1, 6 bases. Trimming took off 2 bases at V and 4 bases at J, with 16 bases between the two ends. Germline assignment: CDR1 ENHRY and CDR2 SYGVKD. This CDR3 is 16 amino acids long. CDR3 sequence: CAISEVGAQPSDTQYF. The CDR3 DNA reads TGTGCCATCAGTGAGGTGGGGGCACAACCATCAGATACGCAGTATTTT.

CDR3 residues: CASRTGDSPLHF. The CDR3, as DNA: TGCGCCAGCCGAACGGGGGATTCACCCCTCCACTTT. V is TRBV10-2 and J is TRBJ1-6; tentatively, D is TRBD1 (5 bases). The V gene lost 8 bases and the J gene lost 8 bases, with 10 bases spanning the gap. The CDR3 runs to 12 residues. Germline-derived CDR1 and CDR2 are WSHSY and SAAADI.

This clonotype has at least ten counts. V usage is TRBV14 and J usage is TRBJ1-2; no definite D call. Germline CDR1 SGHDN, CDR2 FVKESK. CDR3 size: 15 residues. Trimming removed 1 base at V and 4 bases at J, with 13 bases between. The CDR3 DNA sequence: TGTGCCAGCAGCCAAGTTAACAACCCCGGCTATGGCTACACCTTC. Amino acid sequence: CASSQVNNPGYGYTF.

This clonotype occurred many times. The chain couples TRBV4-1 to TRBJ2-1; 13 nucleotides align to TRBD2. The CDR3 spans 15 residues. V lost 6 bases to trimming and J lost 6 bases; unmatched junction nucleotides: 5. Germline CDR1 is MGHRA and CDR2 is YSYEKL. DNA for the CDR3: TGCGCCAGCAGACCGGGACTAGCGGGGATCAATGAGCAGTTCTTC. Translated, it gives CASRPGLAGINEQFF.

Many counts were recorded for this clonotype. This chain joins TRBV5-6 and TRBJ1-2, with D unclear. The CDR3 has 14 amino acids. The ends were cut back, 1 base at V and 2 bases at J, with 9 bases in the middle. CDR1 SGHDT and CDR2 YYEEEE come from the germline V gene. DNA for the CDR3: TGTGCCAGCAGCTTGCTGCGGGCGAACTATGGCTACACCTTC. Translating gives CASSLLRANYGYTF.

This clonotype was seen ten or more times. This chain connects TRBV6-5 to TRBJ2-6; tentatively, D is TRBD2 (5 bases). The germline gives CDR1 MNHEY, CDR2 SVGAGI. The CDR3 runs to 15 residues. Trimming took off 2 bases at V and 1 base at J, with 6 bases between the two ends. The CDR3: CASSYTGSGANVLTF. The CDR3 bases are TGTGCCAGCAGTTACACGGGGTCTGGGGCCAACGTCCTGACTTTC.

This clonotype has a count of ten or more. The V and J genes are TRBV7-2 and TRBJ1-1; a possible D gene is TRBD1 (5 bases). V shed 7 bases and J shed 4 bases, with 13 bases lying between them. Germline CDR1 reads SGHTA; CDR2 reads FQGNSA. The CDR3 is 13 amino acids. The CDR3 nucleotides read TGTGCCAGCACCTCCCAGGGATCCACTGAAGCTTTCTTT. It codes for CASTSQGSTEAFF.

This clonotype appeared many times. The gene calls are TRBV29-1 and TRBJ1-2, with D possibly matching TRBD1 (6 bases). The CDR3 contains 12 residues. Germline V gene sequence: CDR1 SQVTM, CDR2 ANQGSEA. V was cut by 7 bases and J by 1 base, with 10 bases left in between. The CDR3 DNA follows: TGCAGCGCCAGGACAGTTAACTATGGCTACACCTTC. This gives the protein CSARTVNYGYTF.

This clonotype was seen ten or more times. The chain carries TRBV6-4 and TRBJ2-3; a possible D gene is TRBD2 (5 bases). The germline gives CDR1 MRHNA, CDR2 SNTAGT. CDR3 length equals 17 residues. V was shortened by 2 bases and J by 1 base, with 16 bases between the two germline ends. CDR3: CASSDRRHTMGTDTQYF. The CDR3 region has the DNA TGTGCCAGCAGTGACAGGAGGCACACCATGGGCACAGATACGCAGTATTTT.

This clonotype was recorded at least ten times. CDR3 sequence reads: CASSSGALGGTEAFF. CDR3 coding DNA: TGCGCCAGCAGCTCAGGGGCCCTGGGGGGGACTGAAGCTTTCTTT. The chain recombines TRBV5-1 with TRBJ1-1; possibly TRBD1 for D (6 bases). The germline V gene has CDR1 SGHRS and CDR2 YFSETQ. CDR3 length: 15 residues. V was shortened by 3 bases and J by 5 bases, with 17 bases between the two germline ends.

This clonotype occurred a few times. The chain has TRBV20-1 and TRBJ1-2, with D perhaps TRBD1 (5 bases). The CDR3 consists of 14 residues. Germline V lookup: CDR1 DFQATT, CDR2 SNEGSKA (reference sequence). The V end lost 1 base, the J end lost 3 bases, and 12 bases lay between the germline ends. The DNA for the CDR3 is TGCAGTGCTAGAGCCTGGGACGGATACTATGGCTACACCTTC. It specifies CSARAWDGYYGYTF.

The CDR3, as DNA: TGCAGTGCCGGCAGCGAACTTCAAGAGACCCAGTACTTC. It translates to CSAGSELQETQYF. The chain uses TRBV20-1 and TRBJ2-5; D remains ambiguous. Between the trimmed V and J ends, which lost 6 bases and 2 bases, there was a span of 13 bases. Germline CDR1 and CDR2: DFQATT and SNEGSKA (reference sequence). The CDR3 is made up of 13 amino acids.

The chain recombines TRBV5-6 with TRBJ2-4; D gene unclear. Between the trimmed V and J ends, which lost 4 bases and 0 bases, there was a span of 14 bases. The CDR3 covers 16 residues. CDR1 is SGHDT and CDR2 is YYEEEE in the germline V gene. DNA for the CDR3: TGTGCCAGCAGCGCTCAGAGACCCCTAGCCAAAAACATTCAGTACTTC. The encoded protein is CASSAQRPLAKNIQYF.

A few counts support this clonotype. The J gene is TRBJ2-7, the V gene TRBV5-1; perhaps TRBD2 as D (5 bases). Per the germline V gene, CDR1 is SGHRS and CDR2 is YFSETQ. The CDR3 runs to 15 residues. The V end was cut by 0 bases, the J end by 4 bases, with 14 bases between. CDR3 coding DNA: TGCGCCAGCAGCTTGGCCGGACGGGGAGATTACGAGCAGTACTTC. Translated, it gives CASSLAGRGDYEQYF.

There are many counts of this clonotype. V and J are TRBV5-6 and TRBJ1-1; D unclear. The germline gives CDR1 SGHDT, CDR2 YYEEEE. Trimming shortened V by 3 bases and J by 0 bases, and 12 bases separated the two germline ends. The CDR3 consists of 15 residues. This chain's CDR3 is CASSSIDRMNTEAFF. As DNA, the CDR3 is TGTGCCAGCAGCTCCATTGACCGGATGAACACTGAAGCTTTCTTT.

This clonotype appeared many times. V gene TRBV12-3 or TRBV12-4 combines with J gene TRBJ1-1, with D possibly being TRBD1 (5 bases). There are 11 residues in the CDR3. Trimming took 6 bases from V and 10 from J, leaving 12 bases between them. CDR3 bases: TGTGCCAGCAGCCTGAGGGGAACAGCTTTCTTT. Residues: CASSLRGTAFF.

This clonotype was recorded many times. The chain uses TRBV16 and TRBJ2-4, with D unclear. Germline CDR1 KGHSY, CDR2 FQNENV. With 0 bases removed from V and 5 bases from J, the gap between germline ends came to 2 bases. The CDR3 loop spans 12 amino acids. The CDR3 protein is CASSQSENIQYF. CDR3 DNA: TGTGCCAGCAGCCAATCCGAAAACATTCAGTACTTC.

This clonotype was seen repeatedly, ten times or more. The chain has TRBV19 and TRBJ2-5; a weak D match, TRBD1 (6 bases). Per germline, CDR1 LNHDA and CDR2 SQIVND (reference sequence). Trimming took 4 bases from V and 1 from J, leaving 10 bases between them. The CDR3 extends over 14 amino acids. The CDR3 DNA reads TGTGCCAGTAGTACGACAGGCCTCCAAGAGACCCAGTACTTC. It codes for CASSTTGLQETQYF. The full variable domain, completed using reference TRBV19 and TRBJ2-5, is DGGITQSPKYLFRKEGQNVTLSCEQNLNHDAMYWYRQDPGQGLRLIYYSQIVNDFQKGDIAEGYSVSREKKESFPLTVTSAQKNPTAFYLCASSTTGLQETQYFGPGTRLLVL.